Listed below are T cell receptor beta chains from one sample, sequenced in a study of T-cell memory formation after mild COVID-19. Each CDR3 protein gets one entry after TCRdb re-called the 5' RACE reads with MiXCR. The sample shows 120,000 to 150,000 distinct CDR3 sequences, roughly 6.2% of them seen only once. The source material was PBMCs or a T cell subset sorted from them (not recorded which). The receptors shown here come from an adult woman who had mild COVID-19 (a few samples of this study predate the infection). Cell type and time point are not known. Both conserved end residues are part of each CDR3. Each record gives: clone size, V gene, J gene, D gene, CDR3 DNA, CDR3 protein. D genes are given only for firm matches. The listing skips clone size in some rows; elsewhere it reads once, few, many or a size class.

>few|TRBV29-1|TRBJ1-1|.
TGCAGCGTTCTTCAGAGCATGAACACTGAAGCTTTCTTT
CSVLQSMNTEAFF
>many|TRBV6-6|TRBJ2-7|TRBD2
TGTGCCAGCAGTTACGCTCCCGGGACTAGCGGGTCTTTAACCTACGAGCAGTACTTC
CASSYAPGTSGSLTYEQYF
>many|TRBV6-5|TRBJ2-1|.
TGTGCCAGCACCCGACGGGCGGGGCCCTACAATGAGCAGTTCTTC
CASTRRAGPYNEQFF
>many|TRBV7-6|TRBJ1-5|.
TGTGCCAGCAGCTTAGCAGACCGAGGACCCCAGCATTTT
CASSLADRGPQHF
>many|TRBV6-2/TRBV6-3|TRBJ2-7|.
TGTGCCACCTCCAGATCTTTCTCGACAGCTACCTACGAGCAGTACTTC
CATSRSFSTATYEQYF
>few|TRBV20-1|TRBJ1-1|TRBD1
TGCAGTGCTAGAGTGAAGGGGGCCGGGTACACTGAAGCTTTCTTT
CSARVKGAGYTEAFF
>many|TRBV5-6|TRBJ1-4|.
TGTGCCAGCAGCTTGGCCGGCAGGGCGGATGAAAAACTGTTTTTT
CASSLAGRADEKLFF
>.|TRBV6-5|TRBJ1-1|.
TGTGCCAGCAGTTGGCAGTTGAACACTGAAGCTTTCTTT
CASSWQLNTEAFF
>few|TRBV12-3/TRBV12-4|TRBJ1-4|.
TGTGCCAGCAGTTTAACCCCGGCGGGGGGCCCGGAACTGTTTTTT
CASSLTPAGGPELFF
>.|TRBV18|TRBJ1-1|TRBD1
TGTGCCAGCTCACCCCAGGGGGCGAACACTGAAGCTTTCTTT
CASSPQGANTEAFF
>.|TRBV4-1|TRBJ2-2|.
TGCGCCAGCAGCCAAGAAGTCCTAAACACCGGGGAGCTGTTTTTT
CASSQEVLNTGELFF
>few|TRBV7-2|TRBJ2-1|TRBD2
TGTGCCAGCAGCTTATCTTTTGGAGGCGGGAGGGCCAGAAATGAGCAGTTCTTC
CASSLSFGGGRARNEQFF
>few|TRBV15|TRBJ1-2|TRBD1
TGTGCCACCAGCATCGACGAGGGGGCGCACTATGGCTACACCTTC
CATSIDEGAHYGYTF
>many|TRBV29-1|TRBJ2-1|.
TGCAGCGTTGAAGAGGCACTCAATGAGCAGTTCTTC
CSVEEALNEQFF
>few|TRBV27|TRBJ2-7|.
TGTGCCAGCAGCCTAACAGGGATCGGCTACGAGCAGTACTTC
CASSLTGIGYEQYF
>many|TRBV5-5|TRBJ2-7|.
TGTGCCAGCAGCTCCCCTCCTAGGGCCGAGGACGAGCAGTACTTC
CASSSPPRAEDEQYF
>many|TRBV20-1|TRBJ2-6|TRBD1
TGCAGTGCACCGACAGGGCACTCTGGGGCCAACGTCCTGACTTTC
CSAPTGHSGANVLTF
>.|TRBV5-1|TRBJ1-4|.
TGCGCCAGCAGCTTGGAGGGACCAAGAAGGGGCCCTGCAACTAATGAAAAACTGTTTTTT
CASSLEGPRRGPATNEKLFF
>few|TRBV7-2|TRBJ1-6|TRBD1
TGTGCCAGCAGCTTGACAGGGGCGAATTATAATTCACCCCTCCACTTT
CASSLTGANYNSPLHF
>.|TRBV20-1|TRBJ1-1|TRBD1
TGCAGTGCAAATTCAGGGACAGTGGGGAACACTGAAGCTTTCTTT
CSANSGTVGNTEAFF
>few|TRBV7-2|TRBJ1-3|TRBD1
TGTGCCAGCAGCTCAGGACAGGGGGCTTTGGGAAACACCATATATTTT
CASSSGQGALGNTIYF
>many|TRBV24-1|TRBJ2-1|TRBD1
TGTGCCACCAGTGTCTCCGGGACAGGGAGCTACAATGAGCAGTTCTTC
CATSVSGTGSYNEQFF
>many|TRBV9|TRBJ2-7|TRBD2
TGTGCCAGCAGCGTAACTAGCGGGAGCTACGAGCAGTACTTC
CASSVTSGSYEQYF
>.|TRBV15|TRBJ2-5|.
TGTGCCACCAGCAGAGATGCGGAGACCCAGTACTTC
CATSRDAETQYF
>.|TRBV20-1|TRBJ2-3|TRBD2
TGCAGTGCTAGCCGCTCTTGGGCGGGAGGGAGCACAGATACGCAGTATTTT
CSASRSWAGGSTDTQYF
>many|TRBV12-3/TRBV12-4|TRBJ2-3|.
TGTGCCAGCAGTTACAGGGAAACAGATACGCAGTATTTT
CASSYRETDTQYF
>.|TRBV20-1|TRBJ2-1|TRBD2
TGCAGTGCTAGAGATCCGGGACTAGTCTCCTACAATGAGCAGTTCTTC
CSARDPGLVSYNEQFF
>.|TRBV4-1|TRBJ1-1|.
TGCGCCAGCAGCCAGGGGGCCTTGAACACTGAAGCTTTCTTT
CASSQGALNTEAFF
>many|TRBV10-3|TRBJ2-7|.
TGTGCCGTCCGGGACTTCCCCTACGAGCAGTACTTC
CAVRDFPYEQYF
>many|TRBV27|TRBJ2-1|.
TGTGCCAGCAGTTTAAAAGTAGGCGGCCAGCAGTTCTTC
CASSLKVGGQQFF
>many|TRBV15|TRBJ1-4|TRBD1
TGTGCCACCAGCCTACGACAGGGGGCCAGTGAAAAACTGTTTTTT
CATSLRQGASEKLFF